Listed below are T cell receptor beta chains from one sample, sequenced in a study of blood T cell repertoires in COVID-19. TCRdb keeps only in-frame clones here, not all; method: immunoSEQ multiplex PCR. The table records 65,000 to 90,000 clones, more than 65% of them present only once. The specimen was peripheral blood. The receptors here all came from a human donor in a cohort sampled during active COVID-19. The CDR3 runs from the conserved cysteine through the conserved F or W. D genes are given only for firm matches. Clone size is stated in some rows and not others, as once, few, many or a class when expanded.

abundance,j_gene,d_gene,v_gene,CDR3aa,CDR3nt
-,TRBJ1-6,TRBD1,TRBV12-5,CASGLGTGWNSPLHF,TGTGCTAGTGGTTTGGGGACAGGGTGGAATTCACCCCTCCACTTT
-,TRBJ1-1,-,TRBV28,CASSVTGYAEAFF,TGTGCCAGCAGTGTTACAGGGTATGCCGAAGCTTTCTTT
-,TRBJ2-7,TRBD1,TRBV29-1,CSATGTGLYEQYF,TGCAGCGCCACCGGGACAGGGTTGTACGAGCAGTACTTC
many,TRBJ2-5,-,TRBV3-1/TRBV3-2,CASSQDRGTQYF,TGTGCCAGCAGCCAAGACAGGGGGACCCAGTACTTC
-,TRBJ2-2,-,TRBV9,CASSVRAGRITGELFF,TGTGCCAGCAGCGTCCGGGCGGGGAGAATCACCGGGGAGCTGTTTTTT
few,TRBJ1-1,TRBD1,TRBV27,CASSFTGAFTEAFF,TGTGCCAGCAGTTTTACAGGGGCTTTCACTGAAGCTTTCTTT
-,TRBJ2-3,TRBD2,TRBV2,CASSEGTFSGGATDTQYF,TGTGCCAGCAGTGAAGGGACCTTTAGCGGGGGGGCAACAGATACGCAGTATTTT
-,TRBJ2-4,-,TRBV19,CASSMGAQTKNIQYF,TGTGCCAGTAGTATGGGGGCGCAAACCAAAAACATTCAGTACTTC
-,TRBJ1-1,-,TRBV5-5,CASSRGGFAEAFF,TGTGCCAGCAGCCGGGGGGGATTCGCTGAAGCTTTCTTT
-,TRBJ1-2,TRBD1,TRBV4-2,CASSQRGQGDYGYTF,TGTGCCAGCAGCCAAAGGGGACAGGGAGACTATGGCTACACCTTC
-,TRBJ2-7,-,TRBV6-2/TRBV6-3,CASSRRESPYEQYF,TGTGCCAGCAGCCGCAGGGAAAGCCCCTACGAGCAGTACTTC
-,TRBJ2-2,TRBD1,TRBV24-1,CATSVSGTGMDTGELFF,TGTGCCACCAGTGTTTCCGGGACAGGGATGGACACCGGGGAGCTGTTTTTT
-,TRBJ1-2,TRBD1,TRBV20-1,CSASESGGTGGSGYTF,TGCAGTGCTAGTGAATCGGGCGGGACAGGGGGTAGCGGCTACACCTTC
-,TRBJ1-6,TRBD1,TRBV5-6,CASRVGQGSSPLHF,TGTGCCAGCAGGGTGGGACAGGGGAGTTCACCCCTCCACTTT
few,TRBJ1-5,TRBD1,TRBV2,CASSHDRGGNQPQHF,TGTGCCAGCAGCCACGACAGGGGGGGGAATCAGCCCCAGCATTTT
many,TRBJ1-1,-,TRBV29-1,CSVDFPATGEYTEAFF,TGCAGCGTTGACTTTCCAGCGACAGGTGAATACACTGAAGCTTTCTTT
-,TRBJ1-4,TRBD1,TRBV19,CASSTSGQGYEKLFF,TGTGCCAGTAGTACTTCGGGACAGGGGTATGAAAAACTGTTTTTT
-,TRBJ1-2,TRBD1,TRBV13,CASSSGQPSGTF,TGTGCCAGCAGCTCGGGACAGCCCTCAGGTACCTTC
-,TRBJ2-4,-,TRBV5-6,CASSGTGLGSKNIQYF,TGTGCCAGCAGCGGAACAGGGTTGGGATCCAAAAACATTCAGTACTTC
-,TRBJ2-7,-,TRBV28,CASNRFDYEQYF,TGTGCCAGCAACAGGTTCGATTACGAGCAGTACTTC
-,TRBJ2-5,-,TRBV12-3/TRBV12-4,CASSFGGWETQYF,TGTGCCAGCAGTTTCGGGGGATGGGAGACCCAGTACTTC
once,TRBJ2-3,TRBD2,TRBV18,CASSPLAGTSGATDTQYF,TGTGCCAGCTCACCACTTGCCGGGACTAGCGGGGCGACAGATACGCAGTATTTT
-,TRBJ1-4,TRBD1,TRBV4-2,CASSQAQGANEKLFF,TGTGCCAGCAGCCAAGCACAGGGGGCAAATGAAAAACTGTTTTTT
-,TRBJ1-4,TRBD1,TRBV19,CASSFPPGQGPKKLFF,TGTGCCAGTAGCTTCCCCCCGGGACAGGGGCCCAAAAAACTGTTTTTT
-,TRBJ2-7,TRBD1,TRBV11-2,CASSPGQVYEQYF,TGTGCCAGCAGCCCGGGACAGGTCTACGAGCAGTACTTC
-,TRBJ2-3,-,TRBV7-9,CASSPPVDTDTQYF,TGTGCCAGCAGCCCGCCGGTAGACACAGATACGCAGTATTTT
-,TRBJ2-6,-,TRBV13,CASRGGSGANVLTF,TGTGCCAGCAGAGGAGGGTCTGGGGCCAACGTCCTGACTTTC
-,TRBJ1-2,TRBD1,TRBV5-4,CASGKGQRIF,TGTGCCAGCGGCAAGGGACAGCGGATCTTC
-,TRBJ1-5,-,TRBV19,CASSPGIGQPQHF,TGTGCCAGTAGCCCAGGGATCGGTCAGCCCCAGCATTTT
once,TRBJ2-1,-,TRBV15,CATSRERGAASSYNEQFF,TGTGCCACCAGCAGAGAAAGGGGCGCTGCCAGCTCCTACAATGAGCAGTTCTTC
-,TRBJ2-3,TRBD2,TRBV5-1,CASSLAGGGRSDTQYF,TGCGCCAGCAGCTTGGCGGGCGGGGGGAGATCAGATACGCAGTATTTT
-,TRBJ1-2,TRBD1,TRBV10-3,CAISDRDRGGYTF,TGTGCCATCAGCGACCGGGACAGGGGAGGCTACACCTTC
few,TRBJ2-3,TRBD2,TRBV7-9,CASSRSLSGGGTDTQYF,TGTGCCAGCAGCCGCTCCCTCAGCGGGGGGGGCACAGATACGCAGTATTTT
few,TRBJ1-6,-,TRBV27,CASSPGESSPLHF,TGTGCCAGCAGTCCTGGAGAGAGTTCACCCCTCCACTTT
-,TRBJ2-7,-,TRBV19,CASSIIFPSYEQYF,TGTGCCAGTAGTATTATTTTTCCCTCCTACGAGCAGTACTTC
-,TRBJ2-7,TRBD2,TRBV7-8,CASSLARLAGGNPTYEQYF,TGTGCCAGCAGCTTAGCGCGGCTAGCGGGGGGCAACCCAACCTACGAGCAGTACTTC
few,TRBJ1-4,TRBD1,TRBV2,CASRLIRDRGPANEKLFF,TGTGCCAGCAGGCTGATCCGGGACAGGGGGCCAGCTAATGAAAAACTGTTTTTT
few,TRBJ1-2,-,TRBV6-5,CASSRQTNYGYTF,TGTGCCAGCAGTCGACAGACTAACTATGGCTACACCTTC